The entry below describes one T cell receptor beta chain. This sample is drawn from a study of cytomegalovirus exposure and HLA in healthy donors. TCRdb keeps only in-frame clones here, not all; method: immunoSEQ multiplex PCR. The repertoire holds about 140,000 clones, with over 90% as singletons. Germline CDR1 and CDR2: SQVTM and ANQGSEA. The V and J ends lost 7 bases and 4 bases, in that order; junction bases with no gene match: 9. This CDR3 region has 14 residues. The sequence was collected from a man between 18 and 35 years old in good health and CMV-seropositive. The sequencing sample was made of PBMCs. The V call is TRBV29-1, the J call TRBJ2-1, with 8 bases fitting TRBD2. In DNA form, the CDR3 reads TGCAGCGCCGCCGGGACTAGGGGGTACAATGAGCAGTTCTTC. This gives the protein CSAAGTRGYNEQFF.